These 10 T cell receptor beta chains share one sample of origin, sequenced in a study of OX40 agonist ivuxolimab in advanced cancers. Libraries were prepared by immunoSEQ multiplex PCR; TCRdb keeps only in-frame clonotypes and omits some of them. The sample contains 25,000 to 40,000 clones, over 75% of which appear only once. Sequenced here: CD4+ or CD8+ T cells sorted from blood, sampled in a trial of the OX40 agonist ivuxolimab. Receptors were obtained from an adult with an advanced solid tumor such as melanoma, head and neck, liver or kidney cancer.

The V gene is TRBV7-9, the J gene TRBJ1-4; 7 nucleotides line up with TRBD1. The length of the CDR3 is 14 residues. Germline-derived CDR1 and CDR2 are SEHNR and FQNEAQ (reference sequence). The junction had 4 bases not matched to a gene; V was cut back by 6 bases and J by 3 bases. The CDR3 DNA follows: TGTGCCAGCAGAGGGGGCGCCTCTAATGAAAAACTGTTTTTT. Translated: CASRGGASNEKLFF. Full variable domain (rest looked up from reference TRBV7-9 and TRBJ1-4): DTGVSQNPRHKITKRGQNVTFRCDPISEHNRLYWYRQTLGQGPEFLTYFQNEAQLEKSRLLSDRFSAERPKGSFSTLEIQRTEQGDSAMYLCASRGGASNEKLFFGSGTQLSVL.

The CDR3 loop is CASSPGTGIIQYF. Here the CDR3 DNA reads TGTGCCAGTAGCCCCGGGACAGGGATTATTCAGTACTTC. The chain is built from TRBV19 and TRBJ2-4, with 9 bases aligning to TRBD1. This CDR3 is built from 13 residues. After removal of 6 bases from V and 10 bases from J, the junction contained 7 bases not matched to a gene. Germline CDR1 reads LNHDA; CDR2 reads SQIVND (reference sequence). The full variable domain, its missing parts supplied by reference TRBV19 and TRBJ2-4, is DGGITQSPKYLFRKEGQNVTLSCEQNLNHDAMYWYRQDPGQGLRLIYYSQIVNDFQKGDIAEGYSVSREKKESFPLTVTSAQKNPTAFYLCASSPGTGIIQYFGAGTRLSVL.

The V and J genes are TRBV6-1 and TRBJ2-7; 9 bases match TRBD1. The CDR3 totals 15 residues. Unmatched junction bases numbered 10, after V lost 4 bases and J lost 6 bases. Germline CDR1 and CDR2: MNHNS and SASEGT. CDR3 sequence reads: CASSGGQGQFSEQYF. The CDR3 coding sequence is TGTGCCAGCAGTGGAGGACAGGGGCAATTCTCCGAGCAGTACTTC.

This clone was detected a few times. The chain is built from TRBV6-6 and TRBJ2-7, with a weak D call TRBD2 (6 bases). Germline lookup yields CDR1 MNHNY and CDR2 SVGAGI (reference sequence). The CDR3 has 14 amino acids. V was shortened by 2 bases and J by 3 bases, with 11 bases between the two germline ends. The CDR3 nucleotides are TGTGCCAGCAGTTACGCGGGGTCAGGCTACGAGCAGTACTTC. As protein: CASSYAGSGYEQYF.

V is TRBV5-8 and J is TRBJ2-7; D is possibly TRBD2 (6 bases). Germline CDR1 reads SGHTS; CDR2 reads YDEGEE. The CDR3 covers 14 residues. V gave up 0 bases and J gave up 2 bases, with 9 bases separating them. CDR3 DNA: TGTGCCAGCAGCTTGGAGCCGGGGGCCTACGAGCAGTACTTC. Translation gives CASSLEPGAYEQYF.

This sequence joins TRBV28 and TRBJ1-2; 7 bases align to TRBD1. The CDR3 is made up of 15 amino acids. CDR1 is MDHEN, CDR2 SYDVKM, per germline. The trim removed 7 bases at V and 7 bases at J, leaving 15 bases unmatched. The CDR3 here is CASTGGDSLRPGYTF. Here the CDR3 DNA reads TGTGCCAGCACCGGGGGGGACAGCCTCCGTCCTGGCTACACCTTC.

The chain carries TRBV28 and TRBJ1-4; D possibly corresponds to TRBD1 (5 bases). V was shortened by 6 bases and J by 0 bases, with 11 bases between the two germline ends. Germline assignment: CDR1 MDHEN and CDR2 SYDVKM. CDR3 length equals 15 residues. The DNA for the CDR3 is TGTGCCAGCAGACTCGACAGCGCAACTAATGAAAAACTGTTTTTT. Protein: CASRLDSATNEKLFF.

The rearrangement links TRBV9 to TRBJ2-7, with 13 bases matching TRBD2. This CDR3 has 16 residues. Germline CDR1 is SGDLS and CDR2 is YYNGEE. Trimming removed 3 bases from V and 3 bases from J; junction bases left unmatched: 6. For the CDR3, the DNA is TGTGCCAGCAGCGCCGGGACTAGCGGGACTTTCTACGAGCAGTACTTC. Protein sequence: CASSAGTSGTFYEQYF. Together with reference TRBV9 and TRBJ2-7, the CDR3 gives the full variable domain: DSGVTQTPKHLITATGQRVTLRCSPRSGDLSVYWYQQSLDQGLQFLIQYYNGEERAKGNILERFSAQQFPDLHSELNLSSLELGDSALYFCASSAGTSGTFYEQYFGPGTRLTVT.

This chain connects TRBV2 to TRBJ2-5, with TRBD1 matching 7 bases. Trimming removed 7 bases from V and 2 bases from J; junction bases left unmatched: 7. The germline CDR1 and CDR2 sequences are SNHLY and FYNNEI. The length of the CDR3 is 14 residues. The chain's CDR3 is CASTFGTAQETQYF. The CDR3 region has the DNA TGTGCCAGCACCTTTGGGACAGCACAAGAGACCCAGTACTTC.

The CDR3 sequence: CASGRLDYNEQFF. CDR3 sequence (DNA): TGTGCCAGCGGAAGACTAGATTACAATGAGCAGTTCTTC. The chain couples TRBV6-1 to TRBJ2-1, with D possibly matching TRBD2 (6 bases). The CDR3 runs to 13 residues. Deletions cut 8 bases from V and 4 bases from J, with 12 bases between. Germline values: CDR1 MNHNS, CDR2 SASEGT.